A single sample gave rise to the 13 T cell receptor beta chains below, sequenced in a study of T cells after yellow fever vaccination. TCRdb ran MiXCR on the 5' RACE reads and lists one entry per CDR3 protein. This repertoire shows 150,000 to 200,000 distinct CDR3 sequences, 7% to 10% found once; its top ten account for under 40%. Sequenced here: CD8+ T cells sorted from PBMCs, sampled 45 days after the yellow fever booster vaccination. These receptors all stem from a man aged 18 to 30 who received the YFV17D yellow fever vaccine.

The rearrangement joins TRBV12-3 or TRBV12-4 to TRBJ2-1; D remains ambiguous. This CDR3 region has 14 residues. V shed 0 bases and J shed 4 bases, with 7 bases lying between them. The CDR3 region is CASSLAVGYNEQFF. The CDR3 coding sequence is TGTGCCAGCAGTTTAGCTGTGGGGTACAATGAGCAGTTCTTC.

This clonotype occurred a few times. The genes are TRBV9 and TRBJ2-1; TRBD1 aligns across 9 bases. CDR3 length: 15 amino acids. Trimming removed 3 bases from V and 6 bases from J; junction bases left unmatched: 7. Germline CDR1 SGDLS, CDR2 YYNGEE. CDR3 sequence (DNA): TGTGCCAGCAGCGCAACACTGACAGGGGGCAATGAGCAGTTCTTC. It is translated as CASSATLTGGNEQFF.

This chain uses TRBV13 with TRBJ2-2; D gene uncertain. Deletions cut 1 base from V and 2 bases from J, with 2 bases between. Germline CDR1 PRHDT, CDR2 FYEKMQ (reference sequence). This CDR3 has 13 amino acids. As DNA, the CDR3 is TGTGCCAGCAGCTTAGACAACACCGGGGAGCTGTTTTTT. Translated: CASSLDNTGELFF.

This clonotype was seen only a few times. The V and J genes are TRBV7-2 and TRBJ2-1; D may be TRBD2 (5 bases). Per germline, CDR1 SGHTA and CDR2 FQGNSA. This CDR3 has 16 residues. V was shortened by 3 bases and J by 0 bases, with 12 bases between the two germline ends. CDR3 DNA: TGTGCCAGCAGCTTTCTAAGCGGTAGCTCCTACAATGAGCAGTTCTTC. Its protein is CASSFLSGSSYNEQFF.

This clonotype came up many times. The chain has TRBV6-2 or TRBV6-3 and TRBJ2-3, with D perhaps TRBD2 (5 bases). The V end lost 8 bases, the J end lost 1 base, and 13 bases lay between the germline ends. Germline CDR1 reads MNHEY; CDR2 reads SVGEGT. This CDR3 is 14 amino acids long. The CDR3 DNA reads as TGTGCCAGCTCTTCGGGAAGACGCACAGATACGCAGTATTTT. Amino acids: CASSSGRRTDTQYF.

V is TRBV27 and J is TRBJ2-1; TRBD1 matches at 8 bases. Germline V gives CDR1 MNHEY, CDR2 SMNVEV (reference sequence). With 6 bases clipped from V and 4 bases from J, the junction kept 11 bases outside the gene matches. CDR3 length: 16 amino acids. CDR3 protein: CASSLPPGQGYNEQFF. Written as DNA, the CDR3 is TGTGCCAGCAGCTTACCGCCCGGACAGGGATACAATGAGCAGTTCTTC.

This CDR3 reads CASSQDRGTGNTIYF. CDR3 bases: TGCGCCAGCAGCCAGGACAGGGGAACCGGAAACACCATATATTTT. The J gene is TRBJ1-3, the V gene TRBV4-1; 9 bases align to TRBD1. This CDR3 has 15 residues. Germline trimming cut 3 bases from V and 4 bases from J; bases unmatched to any gene: 4. Germline V lookup: CDR1 MGHRA, CDR2 YSYEKL.

In its sample, this clonotype was seen a few times. This chain links TRBV29-1 with TRBJ1-1; D is unclear. Trimming left V 5 bases short and J 6 bases short, with 7 bases between. The CDR3 is 10 amino acids. Germline loops: CDR1 SQVTM, CDR2 ANQGSEA. In DNA, the CDR3 is TGCAGCGTTATCGCGGCTGAAGCTTTCTTT. It codes for CSVIAAEAFF.

This chain connects TRBV27 to TRBJ2-3, with 8 bases lining up with TRBD2. This CDR3 comprises 16 residues. CDR1 and CDR2 from the germline V gene are MNHEY and SMNVEV (reference sequence). Trimming took 2 bases from V and 4 from J; bases not matched to a gene: 8. The CDR3, as DNA: TGTGCCAGCAGTTTAAATAGCGGGGCGCCCCCAGATACGCAGTATTTT. This encodes CASSLNSGAPPDTQYF.

The chain joins TRBV6-2 or TRBV6-3 to TRBJ2-5, with D possibly being TRBD1 or TRBD2 (5 bases each). The CDR3 totals 18 residues. Germline assignment: CDR1 MNHEY and CDR2 SVGEGT. Trimming pared 5 bases from V and 5 bases from J, leaving 27 bases between. CDR3 residues: CASSRHRDLYFFWETQYF. CDR3 bases: TGTGCCAGCAGTCGCCACCGGGACCTTTATTTCTTTTGGGAGACCCAGTACTTC.

This clonotype has just a few counts. The chain is built from TRBV29-1 and TRBJ1-2; D may be TRBD1 (6 bases). Germline V gene lookup returns CDR1 SQVTM and CDR2 ANQGSEA. V lost 3 bases, J lost 8 bases, and 10 bases lay in between. The CDR3 has 11 residues. DNA for the CDR3: TGCAGCGTTGAGGGGGCTCGGGGCTACACCTTC. Encoded protein: CSVEGARGYTF.

This clonotype was seen more than once but under ten times. This chain connects TRBV7-9 to TRBJ2-1; TRBD2 aligns across 14 bases. This CDR3 is 16 amino acids long. V dropped 4 bases and J dropped 7; count of bases not matched to a gene: 6. The germline gives CDR1 SEHNR, CDR2 FQNEAQ (reference sequence). The CDR3 DNA follows: TGTGCCAGCAGCTCGGCCGGGACTAGCGGGGGTAATGAGCAGTTCTTC. It encodes CASSSAGTSGGNEQFF.

The table lists this clonotype with many counts. The chain joins TRBV4-3 to TRBJ2-5; D is unresolved. This CDR3 is built from 14 residues. Between the trimmed V and J ends, which lost 0 bases and 4 bases, there was a span of 9 bases. Germline V gene data show CDR1 as LGHNA and CDR2 as YSLEER. The CDR3 reads CASSQEGPGETQYF. DNA for the CDR3: TGCGCCAGCAGCCAAGAAGGGCCAGGAGAGACCCAGTACTTC.